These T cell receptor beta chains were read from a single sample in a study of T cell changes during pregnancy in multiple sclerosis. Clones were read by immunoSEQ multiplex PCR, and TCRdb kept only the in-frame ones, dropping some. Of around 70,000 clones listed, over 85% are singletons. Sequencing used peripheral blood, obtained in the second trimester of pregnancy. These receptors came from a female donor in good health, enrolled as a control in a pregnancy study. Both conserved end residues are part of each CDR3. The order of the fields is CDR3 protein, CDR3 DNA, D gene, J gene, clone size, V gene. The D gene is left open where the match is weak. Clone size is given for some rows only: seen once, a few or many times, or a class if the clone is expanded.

CSVETSGRRETQYF TGCAGCGTTGAAACTAGCGGACGGCGGGAGACCCAGTACTTC TRBD2 TRBJ2-5 - TRBV29-1
CASSTDSSGQPQHF TGTGCCAGCAGTACTGACAGCTCCGGGCAGCCCCAGCATTTT - TRBJ1-5 - TRBV2
CAISESGSGGFTDTQYF TGTGCCATCAGTGAGTCAGGTAGCGGGGGGTTCACAGATACGCAGTATTTT TRBD2 TRBJ2-3 - TRBV10-3
CASSLSVNQPQHF TGTGCCAGCAGTTTATCCGTCAATCAGCCCCAGCATTTT - TRBJ1-5 - TRBV27
CASSLGGGAGETQYF TGTGCCAGCAGCTTAGGCGGGGGGGCGGGAGAGACCCAGTACTTC TRBD2 TRBJ2-5 - TRBV7-2
CASRRGLGNRETFF TGTGCCAGCAGGAGGGGGCTTGGGAACAGGGAAACTTTCTTT TRBD1 TRBJ1-1 - TRBV6-5
CATSRVKEETQYF TGTGCCACCAGCAGAGTTAAAGAGGAGACCCAGTACTTC - TRBJ2-5 - TRBV15
CASLGDRGNTEAFF TGTGCCAGTTTGGGGGACAGGGGGAACACTGAAGCTTTCTTT TRBD1 TRBJ1-1 - TRBV19
CASSAPGQGTEAFF TGTGCCAGCAGCGCCCCGGGACAGGGAACTGAAGCTTTCTTT TRBD1 TRBJ1-1 - TRBV6-6
CASSPSTTGRNEQFF TGTGCCAGCTCACCAAGCACGACAGGCAGAAATGAGCAGTTCTTC - TRBJ2-1 once TRBV18
CASSLGQGNQPQHF TGTGCCAGCAGCTTAGGACAGGGCAATCAGCCCCAGCATTTT - TRBJ1-5 - TRBV7-9
CATLRTGDHSPLHF TGCGCCACCCTAAGGACAGGGGACCATTCACCCCTCCACTTT TRBD1 TRBJ1-6 few TRBV10-1
CASSVVSGVGTGELFF TGTGCCAGCAGCGTAGTGTCAGGGGTTGGCACCGGGGAGCTGTTTTTT - TRBJ2-2 once TRBV9
CASSPKERLINYGYTF TGTGCCAGCAGCCCAAAGGAACGACTGATCAACTATGGCTACACCTTC - TRBJ1-2 - TRBV7-2
CASSLGRGPYNEQFF TGTGCCAGCAGCTTAGGGCGGGGCCCCTACAATGAGCAGTTCTTC - TRBJ2-1 - TRBV13
CASSFRGGGNIQYF TGTGCCAGCAGCTTTAGGGGGGGCGGAAACATTCAGTACTTC - TRBJ2-4 - TRBV7-9